Presented here are 21 T cell receptor beta chains from one specimen sequenced in a study of OX40 agonist ivuxolimab in advanced cancers. Method: immunoSEQ multiplex PCR; TCRdb's copy keeps in-frame clones and lacks some. This table holds 25,000 to 30,000 clones, approximately 86% found once. The sequencing used CD4+ or CD8+ T cells sorted from blood, collected in a trial of the OX40 agonist ivuxolimab. The receptors derive from an adult with an advanced solid tumor such as melanoma, head and neck, liver or kidney cancer.

The V and J genes are TRBV27 and TRBJ2-5; D is uncertain. The CDR3 contains 11 residues. Trimming removed 6 bases from V and 2 bases from J, with 4 bases in between. Looked up from germline, CDR1 is MNHEY and CDR2 is SMNVEV (reference sequence). The DNA for the CDR3 is TGTGCCAGCAGAAAGCAAGAGACCCAGTACTTC. Translating it yields CASRKQETQYF.

CDR3 DNA sequence: TGCGCCAGCAGCCAAGATTGGACTAGCGGATACAATGAGCAGTTCTTC. Translated: CASSQDWTSGYNEQFF. The chain recombines TRBV4-1 with TRBJ2-1, with 10 bases aligning to TRBD2. The CDR3 totals 16 residues. CDR1 and CDR2 from the germline V gene are MGHRA and YSYEKL. V gave up 0 bases and J gave up 4 bases; unmatched junction bases: 3.

The chain couples TRBV6-5 to TRBJ1-2; tentative D call: TRBD1 (6 bases). The V gene lost 6 bases and the J gene lost 2 bases, with 16 bases spanning the gap. The germline V gene encodes CDR1 MNHEY and CDR2 SVGAGI. This CDR3 is built from 15 residues. The CDR3 here is CASSGGYRENYGYTF. The CDR3 DNA is TGTGCCAGCAGCGGGGGATACAGGGAGAACTATGGCTACACCTTC.

The chain recombines TRBV7-9 with TRBJ2-3; D not resolved. Germline V gene data show CDR1 as SEHNR and CDR2 as FQNEAQ (reference sequence). Trimming pared 1 base from V and 5 bases from J, leaving 13 bases between. The length of the CDR3 is 15 residues. The chain's CDR3 is CASSLESGWEDTQYF. DNA of the CDR3: TGTGCCAGCAGCTTAGAATCCGGGTGGGAAGATACGCAGTATTTT.

V and J are TRBV9 and TRBJ2-7; D ambiguous. The V and J ends lost 0 bases and 6 bases respectively, with 16 bases between them. Looked up from germline, CDR1 is SGDLS and CDR2 is YYNGEE. CDR3 length: 15 amino acids. This chain's CDR3 is CASSVGPDWAGEQYF. CDR3 DNA sequence: TGTGCCAGCAGCGTAGGCCCTGATTGGGCTGGCGAGCAGTACTTC.

The gene calls are TRBV4-1 and TRBJ2-5; either TRBD1 or TRBD2 may fit D (5 bases each). Trimming took 1 base from V and 4 from J, leaving 13 bases between them. CDR1 and CDR2 (germline): MGHRA, YSYEKL. This CDR3 is built from 15 residues. CDR3 sequence reads: CASSQAGGFLETQYF. Here the CDR3 DNA reads TGCGCCAGCAGCCAAGCTGGGGGATTTTTAGAGACCCAGTACTTC.

This chain connects TRBV30 to TRBJ2-2; 10 positions match TRBD2. The CDR3 is 13 residues long. The germline V gene has CDR1 GTSNPN and CDR2 SVGIG (reference sequence). J gave up 7 bases and V 5 bases, and 4 bases lay outside the gene matches. In nucleotides, the CDR3 is TGTGCCTGGGGGACTAGCGTCGGCGGGGAGCTGTTTTTT. Protein: CAWGTSVGGELFF.

Relative to its sample, this clone is medium-sized. CDR3 amino acids: CASSFRGTNYGYTF. CDR3 DNA: TGTGCCAGCAGTTTTCGGGGGACTAACTATGGCTACACCTTC. This chain uses TRBV28 with TRBJ1-2; TRBD1 is a possible D gene (5 bases). Germline loops: CDR1 MDHEN, CDR2 SYDVKM. This CDR3 spans 14 amino acids. The V end lost 3 bases, the J end lost 0 bases, and 8 bases lay between the germline ends.

The V and J genes are TRBV7-9 and TRBJ1-6, with D perhaps TRBD1 (5 bases). V lost 5 bases and J lost 0, with 8 bases in between. From germline, CDR1 is SEHNR and CDR2 FQNEAQ (reference sequence). The CDR3 covers 15 residues. The CDR3 spells CASSPGGSYNSPLHF. The CDR3 bases are TGTGCCAGCAGCCCGGGGGGCTCCTATAATTCACCCCTCCACTTT.

The V and J genes are TRBV5-4 and TRBJ1-5, with TRBD1 as a possible D gene (5 bases). This CDR3 is 13 amino acids long. CDR1 is SGHNT and CDR2 is YYREEE in the germline V gene (reference sequence). Deletions cut 3 bases from V and 4 bases from J, with 8 bases between. CDR3 DNA: TGTGCCAGCAGCTGGGACCCTAATCAGCCCCAGCATTTT. This sequence encodes CASSWDPNQPQHF. The complete variable domain, with remaining parts taken from reference TRBV5-4 and TRBJ1-5, reads ETGVTQSPTHLIKTRGQQVTLRCSSQSGHNTVSWYQQALGQGPQFIFQYYREEENGRGNFPPRFSGLQFPNYSSELNVNALELDDSALYLCASSWDPNQPQHFGDGTRLSIL.

The chain joins TRBV11-2 to TRBJ2-5; possibly TRBD2 for D (7 bases). Trimming removed 6 bases at V and 0 bases at J, with 11 bases between. There are 14 residues in the CDR3. Germline V gene lookup returns CDR1 SGHAT and CDR2 FQNNGV. In DNA, the CDR3 is TGTGCCAGCAGGGGGGGGCTGTACCAAGAGACCCAGTACTTC. Translation gives CASRGGLYQETQYF.

The chain links TRBV6-6 to TRBJ2-7, with D perhaps assigned TRBD1 or TRBD2 (5 bases each). V lost 6 bases to trimming and J lost 3 bases, with 15 bases between them. From germline, CDR1 is MNHNY and CDR2 SVGAGI (reference sequence). The CDR3 is made up of 14 amino acids. CDR3 residues: CASRWGSGDYEQYF. The DNA of the CDR3 is TGTGCCAGCAGGTGGGGCAGCGGAGACTACGAGCAGTACTTC.

This clone was observed once. This chain uses TRBV27 with TRBJ2-5; tentatively, D is TRBD2 (5 bases). Trimming took 3 bases from V and 5 from J, leaving 13 bases between them. CDR3 length equals 14 residues. Germline values: CDR1 MNHEY, CDR2 SMNVEV (reference sequence). CDR3 coding DNA: TGTGCCAGCAGTTTGGATGTCGGAGGCGAGACCCAGTACTTC. Its translation: CASSLDVGGETQYF.

The J gene is TRBJ2-1, the V gene TRBV10-1; TRBD2 agrees at 15 bases. This CDR3 contains 19 residues. J was trimmed by 7 bases and V by 3 bases; bases with no gene match: 13. The germline V gene has CDR1 WNHNN and CDR2 SYGVQD (reference sequence). This CDR3 reads CASSDPGTSGRLGENEQFF. CDR3 coding DNA: TGCGCCAGCAGTGATCCCGGGACTAGCGGGAGGTTGGGGGAAAATGAGCAGTTCTTC.

This clone was recorded a few times. V is TRBV30 and J is TRBJ1-1; D uncertain. The ends were cut back, 4 bases at V and 5 bases at J, with 11 bases in the middle. There are 12 residues in the CDR3. Germline loops: CDR1 GTSNPN, CDR2 SVGIG (reference sequence). The CDR3 region is CAWTFVGTEAFF. In DNA, the CDR3 is TGTGCCTGGACCTTCGTAGGTACTGAAGCTTTCTTT.

The chain has TRBV25-1 and TRBJ2-7, with D perhaps assigned TRBD1 or TRBD2 (5 bases each). There are 14 residues in the CDR3. Trimming cost V 8 bases and J 4 bases, with 18 bases left between them. Germline V gene data show CDR1 as MGHDK and CDR2 as SYGVNS. CDR3 DNA: TGTGCCAGCGAGGGGAAGGGGTCGGGGTACGAGCAGTACTTC. Translating gives CASEGKGSGYEQYF.

The gene calls are TRBV5-4 and TRBJ2-5; D might be TRBD1 or TRBD2, each matching 6 bases. Germline V gene lookup returns CDR1 SGHNT and CDR2 YYREEE (reference sequence). The ends were cut back, 1 base at V and 5 bases at J, with 15 bases in the middle. The CDR3 has 15 residues. The CDR3: CASSLYGGKWETQYF. CDR3 DNA sequence: TGTGCCAGCAGCTTGTACGGGGGCAAGTGGGAGACCCAGTACTTC.

The V gene is TRBV28, the J gene TRBJ1-4; TRBD1 matches 8 bases. This CDR3 has 13 residues. V shed 1 base and J 10 bases; nucleotides not matched to a gene: 2. CDR1 and CDR2 (germline): MDHEN, SYDVKM. The CDR3: CASSLLQGGKLFF. For the CDR3, the DNA is TGTGCCAGCAGTTTATTACAGGGGGGAAAACTGTTTTTT.

This clone has just one count. The rearrangement links TRBV19 to TRBJ2-7; D gene uncertain. Germline V gives CDR1 LNHDA, CDR2 SQIVND (reference sequence). Between the trimmed V and J ends, which lost 5 bases and 2 bases, there was a span of 10 bases. The CDR3 spans 13 residues. The CDR3 sequence is CASSQSPAYEQYF. The CDR3 nucleotides are TGTGCCAGTAGTCAGAGTCCAGCCTACGAGCAGTACTTC. Drawing the rest from reference TRBV19 and TRBJ2-7, the complete variable domain is DGGITQSPKYLFRKEGQNVTLSCEQNLNHDAMYWYRQDPGQGLRLIYYSQIVNDFQKGDIAEGYSVSREKKESFPLTVTSAQKNPTAFYLCASSQSPAYEQYFGPGTRLTVT.

This rearrangement joins TRBV6-4 to TRBJ1-1; the D gene is possibly TRBD1 (6 bases). The CDR3 sequence is 18 residues long. Germline CDR1 and CDR2: MRHNA and SNTAGT. V lost 2 bases and J 3 bases, leaving 22 bases between the germline ends. CDR3 nucleotides: TGTGCCAGCAGTGACAGGGTGGTGACAGGTGATTGTGACACTGAAGCTTTCTTT. Its translation: CASSDRVVTGDCDTEAFF.

This rearrangement joins TRBV4-1 to TRBJ2-7, with 7 positions matching TRBD1. The germline gives CDR1 MGHRA, CDR2 YSYEKL. V trimming: 3 bases; J trimming: 4 bases; junction bases outside the gene matches: 3. The CDR3 has 13 residues. The CDR3 is CASSQRQGYEQYF. As DNA, the CDR3 is TGCGCCAGCAGCCAGAGACAGGGTTACGAGCAGTACTTC.